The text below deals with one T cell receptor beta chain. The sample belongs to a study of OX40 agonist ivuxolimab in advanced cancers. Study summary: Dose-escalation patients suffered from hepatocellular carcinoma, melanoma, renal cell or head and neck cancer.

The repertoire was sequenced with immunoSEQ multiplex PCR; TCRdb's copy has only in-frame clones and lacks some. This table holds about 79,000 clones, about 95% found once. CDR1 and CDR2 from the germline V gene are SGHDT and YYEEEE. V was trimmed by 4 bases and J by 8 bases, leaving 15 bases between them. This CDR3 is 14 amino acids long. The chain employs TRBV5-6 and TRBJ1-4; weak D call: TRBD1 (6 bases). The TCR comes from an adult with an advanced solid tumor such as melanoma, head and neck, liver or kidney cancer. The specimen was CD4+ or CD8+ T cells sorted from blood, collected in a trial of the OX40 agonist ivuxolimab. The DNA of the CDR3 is TGTGCCAGCAGCCAGGGGAGAATTGTCGAAAAACTGTTTTTT. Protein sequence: CASSQGRIVEKLFF.